This passage covers 24 T cell receptor beta chains from one sample sequenced in a study of T-cell reconstitution after alpha-beta-depleted transplantation in children (dated by TCRdb to the mid-2010s). Taken with the paper, the label for treatment or condition translates to: allogeneic hematopoietic cell transplantation with graft depleted of TCRalphabeta T cells and CD19 B cells. Libraries came from PCR. Sequencer: Illumina HiSeq 2500. Molecular barcoding was employed in the preparation of TCR libraries, with unique molecular identifiers being used to normalize TCRbeta repertoire quantification. TCRdb passed the public sequencing reads through fastp at Q25 and MiXCR, retaining productive beta sequences. Here each entry gathers all rows of one CDR3 protein and keeps the most common genes and DNA. The sample records about 200,000 distinct CDR3 sequences, 5% to 6.5% of which are singletons. Clones ranked in the top ten supply under 5% of the sample.

This material consisted of PBMCs, taken before TCRalphabeta/CD19-depleted stem cell transplant. The receptors derive from a girl in the first two years of life with combined immunodeficiency, due to receive a stem cell transplant.

This clonotype was recorded many times. This chain links TRBV5-1 with TRBJ2-7; possibly TRBD1 for D (6 bases). The CDR3 is 15 residues long. Germline V gives CDR1 SGHRS, CDR2 YFSETQ. The V end lost 0 bases, the J end lost 2 bases, and 12 bases lay between the germline ends. CDR3 sequence: CASSLVRGTTYEQYF. The CDR3 DNA reads TGCGCCAGCAGCTTGGTTAGGGGGACAACCTACGAGCAGTACTTC.

This clonotype was found many times. This chain joins TRBV5-1 and TRBJ2-1; D may be TRBD1 (5 bases). Germline values: CDR1 SGHRS, CDR2 YFSETQ. This CDR3 has 14 amino acids. Trimming took off 4 bases at V and 4 bases at J, with 12 bases between the two ends. The CDR3 region has the DNA TGCGCCAGCAGCCTCCTAAACAGGTACAATGAGCAGTTCTTC. The encoded protein is CASSLLNRYNEQFF. Using reference TRBV5-1 and TRBJ2-1 for the parts outside the CDR3, the full variable domain is KAGVTQTPRYLIKTRGQQVTLSCSPISGHRSVSWYQQTPGQGLQFLFEYFSETQRNKGNFPGRFSGRQFSNSRSEMNVSTLELGDSALYLCASSLLNRYNEQFFGPGTRLTVL.

This clonotype was found many times. The chain couples TRBV5-1 to TRBJ2-1; 7 nucleotides match TRBD2. Germline trimming cut 1 base from V and 0 bases from J; bases unmatched to any gene: 7. This CDR3 has 17 residues. CDR1 is SGHRS, CDR2 YFSETQ, per germline. CDR3 amino acids: CASSLYLAASSYNEQFF. CDR3 DNA: TGCGCCAGCAGCTTGTACCTAGCGGCGAGCTCCTACAATGAGCAGTTCTTC.

This clonotype occurred a few times. This chain joins TRBV20-1 and TRBJ1-2, with 7 bases that match TRBD1. Germline V gives CDR1 DFQATT, CDR2 SNEGSKA (reference sequence). V shed 4 bases and J 3 bases; nucleotides not matched to a gene: 5. The CDR3 has 13 amino acids. In nucleotides, the CDR3 is TGCAGTGCTACCCCGGACAGGCACTATGGCTACACCTTC. This gives the protein CSATPDRHYGYTF.

The V and J genes are TRBV7-2 and TRBJ1-2, with 8 positions matching TRBD1. The CDR3 is made up of 15 amino acids. V was clipped by 5 bases and J by 2 bases; unmatched bases: 7. Germline V gene lookup returns CDR1 SGHTA and CDR2 FQGNSA. The CDR3 sequence: CASSPSGGLNYGYTF. The CDR3, as DNA: TGTGCCAGCAGCCCTTCAGGGGGCCTCAACTATGGCTACACCTTC.

Many counts were recorded for this clonotype. The DNA for the CDR3 is TGCGCCAGCAGCCAAGATTTCGCCGGTATTTCCTACGAGCAGTACTTC. This gives the protein CASSQDFAGISYEQYF. The chain uses TRBV4-3 and TRBJ2-7, with D unclear. Germline V gene data show CDR1 as LGHNA and CDR2 as YSLEER. Trimming took 0 bases from V and 1 from J, leaving 13 bases between them. The CDR3 loop spans 16 amino acids.

This clonotype came up many times. This chain connects TRBV12-3 or TRBV12-4 to TRBJ2-7; D call uncertain. V dropped 4 bases and J dropped 4 bases, with 8 bases sitting between them. CDR3 length: 12 residues. The CDR3 bases are TGTGCCAGCAGTTCGCCAACGTACGAGCAGTACTTC. This encodes CASSSPTYEQYF.

In this sample, this clonotype turned up many times. The chain links TRBV7-6 to TRBJ2-3; TRBD1 agrees at 9 bases. Germline values: CDR1 SGHVS, CDR2 FNYEAQ. The CDR3 spans 15 residues. V lost 4 bases and J lost 6; bases outside the gene matches: 8. CDR3 sequence reads: CASSSGQGSADTQYF. The CDR3 nucleotides are TGTGCCAGCAGCTCAGGACAGGGGAGTGCGGATACGCAGTATTTT.

This clonotype occurred many times. The chain couples TRBV7-6 to TRBJ2-7; a possible D gene is TRBD1 (7 bases). The CDR3 totals 14 residues. Trimming removed 3 bases from V and 4 bases from J, with 13 bases in between. Germline lookup yields CDR1 SGHVS and CDR2 FNYEAQ. DNA for the CDR3: TGTGCCAGCAGCTTCTCTCAGGGGGGTTACGAGCAGTACTTC. This gives the protein CASSFSQGGYEQYF.

There are many counts of this clonotype. The genes are TRBV11-2 and TRBJ2-1; 14 nucleotides agree with TRBD2. This CDR3 comprises 17 residues. V shed 0 bases, J shed 8 bases, and the junction held 6 bases outside the gene matches. Germline CDR1 SGHAT, CDR2 FQNNGV. Here the CDR3 DNA reads TGTGCCAGCAGCTTAGAGGGGACTAGCGGGAGATTATATGAGCAGTTCTTC. Translated, it gives CASSLEGTSGRLYEQFF. Full variable domain (outside the CDR3, taken from reference TRBV11-2 and TRBJ2-1): EAGVAQSPRYKIIEKRQSVAFWCNPISGHATLYWYQQILGQGPKLLIQFQNNGVVDDSQLPKDRFSAERLKGVDSTLKIQPAKLEDSAVYLCASSLEGTSGRLYEQFFGPGTRLTVL.

This clonotype turned up a few times. V gene TRBV6-5 combines with J gene TRBJ2-7; D not resolved. Germline-derived CDR1 and CDR2 are MNHEY and SVGAGI. The CDR3 is made up of 12 amino acids. Trimming cost V 4 bases and J 6 bases, with 10 bases left between them. Here the CDR3 reads CASSSLPGEQYF. The CDR3 DNA follows: TGTGCCAGCAGTTCCCTCCCGGGCGAGCAGTACTTC.

In this sample, this clonotype turned up once. V and J are TRBV29-1 and TRBJ2-2, with TRBD2 matching 9 bases. CDR3 length: 16 amino acids. V gave up 0 bases and J gave up 1 base; unmatched junction bases: 3. CDR1 and CDR2 from the germline V gene are SQVTM and ANQGSEA. CDR3 amino acids: CSVEDARGGNTGELFF. The CDR3 nucleotides read TGCAGCGTTGAAGATGCGCGGGGGGGGAACACCGGGGAGCTGTTTTTT.

This clonotype showed up many times. This chain joins TRBV12-3 or TRBV12-4 and TRBJ2-1; TRBD2 aligns across 8 bases. This CDR3 comprises 17 residues. With V trimmed by 3 bases and J by 2 bases, 9 bases remained unmatched. This CDR3 is CASSFAPGLGAYNEQFF. In nucleotides, the CDR3 is TGTGCCAGCAGTTTCGCGCCGGGACTAGGAGCCTACAATGAGCAGTTCTTC.

In its sample, this clonotype was seen a few times. The chain combines TRBV20-1 with TRBJ2-5; D possibly uses TRBD1 or TRBD2 (5 bases each). This CDR3 spans 16 amino acids. Deletions cut 1 base from V and 5 bases from J, with 20 bases between. Germline CDR1 and CDR2: DFQATT and SNEGSKA (reference sequence). CDR3 in amino acids: CSARGYGTRGLETQYF. For the CDR3, the DNA is TGCAGTGCTAGAGGTTATGGGACCCGAGGTTTGGAGACCCAGTACTTC.

This clonotype showed up many times. This sequence joins TRBV20-1 and TRBJ1-1; no clear D gene. Germline values: CDR1 DFQATT, CDR2 SNEGSKA (reference sequence). The germline V and J ends were trimmed by 5 bases and 11 bases, with 15 bases remaining between them. The CDR3 has 11 residues. CDR3 amino acids: CSAGPTNWAFF. The CDR3 coding sequence is TGCAGTGCTGGGCCGACTAACTGGGCTTTCTTT.

This clonotype was seen at least ten times. The rearrangement uses TRBV4-3 and TRBJ2-2; TRBD1 matches 7 bases. J gave up 1 base and V 1 base, and 0 bases lay outside the gene matches. Germline loops: CDR1 LGHNA, CDR2 YSLEER. The CDR3 contains 15 residues. The CDR3 sequence: CASSQGTGNTGELFF. The CDR3 coding sequence is TGCGCCAGCAGCCAAGGGACAGGGAACACCGGGGAGCTGTTTTTT.

In this sample, this clonotype turned up many times. The chain is built from TRBV20-1 and TRBJ2-7; a weak D match, TRBD1 (6 bases). V lost 3 bases and J 1 base, leaving 13 bases between the germline ends. The CDR3 consists of 14 residues. Germline V gene lookup returns CDR1 DFQATT and CDR2 SNEGSKA (reference sequence). Here the CDR3 DNA reads TGCAGTGCTAGCAACCAGGGGCTTTCCTACGAGCAGTACTTC. Translation gives CSASNQGLSYEQYF.

This clonotype was counted at least ten times. V usage is TRBV27 and J usage is TRBJ1-1; D is unclear. This CDR3 has 17 residues. Looked up from germline, CDR1 is MNHEY and CDR2 is SMNVEV (reference sequence). Between the trimmed V and J ends, which lost 5 bases and 0 bases, there was a span of 19 bases. The CDR3: CASSPTDGERMNTEAFF. The DNA of the CDR3 is TGTGCCAGCAGTCCCACGGACGGGGAGAGGATGAACACTGAAGCTTTCTTT.

This clonotype was picked up many times. This chain joins TRBV15 and TRBJ2-7, with 10 nucleotides matching TRBD2. V shed 3 bases and J 0 bases; nucleotides not matched to a gene: 8. This CDR3 contains 17 residues. Germline V lookup: CDR1 LNHNV, CDR2 YYDKDF (reference sequence). The CDR3 DNA reads TGTGCCACCAGCAGCGAACCATCTAGCGGGGGCTCCTACGAGCAGTACTTC. Its protein product is CATSSEPSSGGSYEQYF.

This clonotype was detected many times. This chain joins TRBV9 and TRBJ2-7, with TRBD2 matching 11 bases. Germline trimming cut 5 bases from V and 3 bases from J; bases unmatched to any gene: 4. Germline CDR1 SGDLS, CDR2 YYNGEE. This CDR3 contains 14 residues. In DNA form, the CDR3 reads TGTGCCAGCAGTATTAGCGGGAGGGACTACGAGCAGTACTTC. It codes for CASSISGRDYEQYF.

This clonotype was observed at least ten times. The rearrangement joins TRBV27 to TRBJ1-2; D ambiguous. V lost 3 bases and J lost 4, with 9 bases in between. Germline V lookup: CDR1 MNHEY, CDR2 SMNVEV (reference sequence). The CDR3 is 13 amino acids. The CDR3 DNA reads TGTGCCAGCAGTTTTGACGGGTTCTATGGCTACACCTTC. Residues: CASSFDGFYGYTF.

This clonotype has ten or more counts. V usage is TRBV4-3 and J usage is TRBJ2-7, with a possible D match to TRBD2 (6 bases). The CDR3 length is 16 residues. Germline lookup yields CDR1 LGHNA and CDR2 YSLEER. V lost 0 bases to trimming and J lost 3 bases, with 15 bases between them. Written as DNA, the CDR3 is TGCGCCAGCAGCCAAGATCGGTCTAGCGTTGGCTACGAGCAGTACTTC. Protein sequence: CASSQDRSSVGYEQYF.

This clonotype has ten or more counts. This chain connects TRBV7-9 to TRBJ2-1, with unresolved D. The CDR3 extends over 12 amino acids. Trimming shortened V by 2 bases and J by 6 bases, and 5 bases separated the two germline ends. Germline V gene data show CDR1 as SEHNR and CDR2 as FQNEAQ (reference sequence). The DNA for the CDR3 is TGTGCCAGCAGCTTAATGGGCAATGAGCAGTTCTTC. It translates to CASSLMGNEQFF.

In its sample, this clonotype was seen many times. The chain employs TRBV11-2 and TRBJ2-3, with D uncertain. The V end was cut by 0 bases, the J end by 5 bases, with 9 bases between. Germline values: CDR1 SGHAT, CDR2 FQNNGV. The CDR3 is 14 amino acids. The CDR3 DNA reads as TGTGCCAGCAGCTTAGATGGTGTAAGAGATACGCAGTATTTT. Translating gives CASSLDGVRDTQYF.